Given below is one TCR beta chain in context. Its antigen remains unidentified. Germline is not matched at one junction end, which may reflect a read error. The record originates from a study of T cells in Graves' hyperthyroidism and ophthalmopathy (dated by TCRdb to between 2018 and 2021). About the investigation overall: A discovery cohort of about a hundred patients, about 40 with Graves' ophthalmopathy and 55 to 65 with stable Graves' hyperthyroidism, was used to find distinguishing TCR V-J signatures. Following sampling, methimazole starting at 30 mg daily was given to hyperthyroidism patients, and high-dose intravenous methylprednisolone was given to ophthalmopathy patients. The roughly 100 discovery patients were randomly divided into training and test sets at a 7:3 ratio. Prospective prediction of ophthalmopathy was tested in an independent validation cohort of 18 to 20 hyperthyroidism patients and 17 patients who later progressed to ophthalmopathy. In addition, the study compared T-cell repertoires in thyroid tissue and in blood from six Graves' hyperthyroidism patients. TCR Vbeta CDR3 sequencing of fewer than 150 peripheral blood samples (under 45 ophthalmopathy, approximately 80 hyperthyroidism and roughly 17 progressor patients) is reported in the paper. On the study overall, not on this receptor specifically: In validation, progression to ophthalmopathy was predicted by the model with more than 65% sensitivity and roughly 76% specificity, a median of about 6 months before onset. A model built on a 13 V-J signature distinguished ophthalmopathy from stable hyperthyroidism, reaching about 89% sensitivity and about 81% specificity in cross-validation and 80%/75% in testing. Sample size was not statistically predetermined, and investigators were not blinded to group allocation. Most expanded thyroid clonotypes (frequency above 0.001) were also detected in blood, suggesting blood repertoires may reflect thyroid immune responses.

Amplification of TCR beta CDR3 regions was carried out from RNA transcripts. For the first round of RT-PCR on the TCR CDR3, the HTBI primer set was used together with the Qiagen OneStep RT-PCR kit. Libraries were constructed in a second round of multiplex PCR, after which size selection and purification were performed. Paired-end sequencing of the libraries was performed with 100 bp reads on an Illumina HiSeq2000. In the source study's methods: SOAPnuke was used to process the raw data, throwing out any read that contained adapters or uncalled bases, had a mean Phred below 15, or lacked an exact constant-primer or identifier match. COPE v1.2.5 was used to merge high-quality paired reads, and clonotypes were defined as unique nucleotide sequences. Clonotypes were aligned to IMGT TRBV, TRBD and TRBJ reference segments using MiTCR v1.1. Only V-J combinations with frequency above 0.0001, covering approximately 99% of repertoires, were analysed. The TCS score was defined as the ratio of F50 (clonal expansion) to E x V (chaos), calculated using BLOSUM62-based TCRdist between CDR3 peptides within each V-J. Welch's t-statistics and random forest reduced some 510 V-J features to about 13, which were used in a naive Bayes classifier (R e1071). The similarity between thyroid and blood repertoires was quantified using the Morisita-Horn index. The public sequencing data were trimmed at Q25 with fastp and processed into clonotypes with MiXCR by TCRdb, which kept only in-frame beta chains. Every CDR3 protein is listed once, alongside the most common genes and DNA of its rows. TCRdb's processing, not the authors', yielded these V and J calls. The sample contains 500,000 to 600,000 distinct CDR3 sequences, 46% of them found a single time. Roughly 19% of the sample is in the top ten clones.

Patients with uncontrolled infections, other autoimmune diseases, pregnancy or lactation were excluded. Diagnoses relied on clinical symptoms, serum thyroxine and TRAb, thyroid ultrasound and orbital computed tomography. Total RNA was extracted using Trizol reagent, and RNA quality was assessed on an Agilent 2100 Bioanalyzer. The CDR3 contains 15 residues, cysteine and phenylalanine counted. This entry keeps only the CDR3 DNA: 45 bases, framed from base 1. CDR1 and CDR2, per the germline V gene, are MGHDK and SYGVNS. The sequence was collected from an adult woman with Graves' disease, either hyperthyroidism or ophthalmopathy (not recorded which). The sequence is built from TRBV25-1 and TRBJ2-2; the D gene remains uncertain. Material: peripheral blood or thyroid tissue (not recorded which). The nucleotide sequence is given as TGTGCCTGCAGTGCTACGGGCATCCCTACCGGGGAGCTGTTTTTT. The encoded protein is CACSATGIPTGELFF.